These 17 T cell receptor beta chains came from one sample sequenced in a study of T cells in Graves' hyperthyroidism and ophthalmopathy. Amplification yielded TCR beta CDR3 regions, with RNA transcripts as the source. An initial round of RT-PCR targeting the TCR CDR3 relied on the HTBI primer set. TCRdb reanalysed the multiplex PCR reads using MiXCR and keeps one entry per CDR3 protein. The sample consists of 730,000 or so distinct CDR3 sequences, around 20% of them appearing once. The specimen was blood. Receptor source: a woman aged 45-65 years with Graves' hyperthyroidism that later progressed to Graves' ophthalmopathy.

The chain uses TRBV27 and TRBJ1-5; 8 bases are a match to TRBD1. The CDR3 extends over 14 amino acids. Germline CDR1 is MNHEY and CDR2 is SMNVEV (reference sequence). V lost 6 bases, J lost 5 bases, and 6 bases stayed unmatched. The CDR3 nucleotides are TGTGCCAGCAGGAAGGACAGGGACCATCAGCCCCAGCATTTT. Protein sequence: CASRKDRDHQPQHF.

V usage is TRBV4-1 and J usage is TRBJ1-1; no clear D gene. The CDR3 consists of 13 residues. Trimming removed 4 bases from V and 3 bases from J, with 9 bases in between. CDR1 MGHRA and CDR2 YSYEKL come from the germline V gene. The CDR3 nucleotides are TGCGCCAGCAGCCGGACTCCCTACACTGAAGCTTTCTTT. This translates into CASSRTPYTEAFF.

CDR3 in amino acids: CATSRDMGENTEAFF. Written as DNA, the CDR3 is TGTGCCACCAGCAGAGATATGGGAGAGAACACTGAAGCTTTCTTT. This rearrangement joins TRBV15 to TRBJ1-1; no definite D call. Trimming pared 0 bases from V and 1 base from J, leaving 9 bases between. CDR1 and CDR2 (germline): LNHNV, YYDKDF (reference sequence). The CDR3 extends over 15 amino acids.

This clonotype has ten or more counts. The chain has TRBV20-1 and TRBJ1-1, with 8 bases fitting TRBD1. CDR1 and CDR2 from the germline V gene are DFQATT and SNEGSKA (reference sequence). J lost 3 bases, V lost 5 bases, and 5 bases had no gene match. CDR3 size: 13 residues. This CDR3 is CSASQGAHTEAFF. In DNA form, the CDR3 reads TGCAGTGCTTCGCAGGGGGCCCACACTGAAGCTTTCTTT.

At least ten counts were recorded for this clonotype. This chain connects TRBV5-5 to TRBJ2-7; no clear D gene. The CDR3 consists of 15 residues. Germline CDR1 is SGHKS and CDR2 is YYEKEE (reference sequence). V lost 0 bases, J lost 0 bases, and 10 bases lay in between. This chain's CDR3 is CASSLGSADSYEQYF. CDR3 coding DNA: TGTGCCAGCAGCTTGGGGTCGGCGGACTCCTACGAGCAGTACTTC.

This clonotype was observed a few times. The CDR3 nucleotides are TGTGCCAGCAGCCTTAAACAGGATTCACCCCTCCACTTT. This codes for CASSLKQDSPLHF. This chain uses TRBV7-9 with TRBJ1-6; D is perhaps TRBD1 (5 bases). Trimming stripped 5 bases from V and 8 bases from J, with 10 bases between. Germline V gene data show CDR1 as SEHNR and CDR2 as FQNEAQ (reference sequence). The CDR3 loop spans 13 amino acids.

This clonotype was counted between two and nine times. V gene TRBV19 combines with J gene TRBJ1-2; the D gene is possibly TRBD1 (6 bases). Trimming left V 3 bases short and J 2 bases short, with 7 bases between. In germline, CDR1 is LNHDA, CDR2 SQIVND (reference sequence). CDR3 length: 13 residues. As DNA, the CDR3 is TGTGCCAGTAGTATCGACAGGAACTATGGCTACACCTTC. Amino acids: CASSIDRNYGYTF.

This clonotype occurred many times. The rearrangement uses TRBV18 and TRBJ2-5; perhaps D is TRBD1 or TRBD2 (5 bases each). The V end lost 0 bases, the J end lost 2 bases, and 10 bases lay between the germline ends. Germline assignment: CDR1 KGHSH and CDR2 LQKENI. This CDR3 region has 15 residues. CDR3 amino acids: CASSPPGVAQETQYF. DNA of the CDR3: TGTGCCAGCTCACCACCGGGGGTGGCTCAAGAGACCCAGTACTTC.

This clonotype was counted a few times. This chain uses TRBV7-2 with TRBJ2-1, with unresolved D. V was cut by 1 base and J by 10 bases, with 14 bases left in between. Germline V gives CDR1 SGHTA, CDR2 FQGNSA. The CDR3 spans 14 residues. CDR3 nucleotides: TGTGCCAGCAGCTTAGACCAAAGTGCGAGGGAGCAGTTCTTC. Amino acids: CASSLDQSAREQFF.

This clonotype was detected a few times. The rearrangement joins TRBV20-1 to TRBJ2-5; 8 bases are a match to TRBD1. V dropped 5 bases and J dropped 5; count of bases not matched to a gene: 13. Germline V lookup: CDR1 DFQATT, CDR2 SNEGSKA (reference sequence). The CDR3 is 15 residues long. The CDR3, as DNA: TGCAGTGCTTTGGCCCTGGGACAGGCGTTCGAGACCCAGTACTTC. This encodes CSALALGQAFETQYF.

The chain joins TRBV27 to TRBJ2-2; the match to TRBD1 covers 7 bases. This CDR3 comprises 16 residues. The trim removed 5 bases at V and 4 bases at J, leaving 10 bases unmatched. CDR1 is MNHEY and CDR2 is SMNVEV in the germline V gene (reference sequence). The CDR3 is CASSEPQGILTGELFF. Here the CDR3 DNA reads TGTGCCAGCAGTGAACCACAGGGGATCCTCACCGGGGAGCTGTTTTTT.

This chain uses TRBV2 with TRBJ2-3; 8 bases match TRBD2. The germline V gene has CDR1 SNHLY and CDR2 FYNNEI. CDR3 length: 14 residues. The ends lost 7 bases at V and 2 bases at J; junction bases unmatched: 5. The DNA of the CDR3 is TGTGCCAGCAAACCGGGACTAGTCACAGATACGCAGTATTTT. This translates into CASKPGLVTDTQYF.

This clonotype was seen a few times. This chain uses TRBV20-1 with TRBJ1-2; D is unresolved. This CDR3 spans 13 amino acids. CDR1 is DFQATT, CDR2 SNEGSKA, per germline (reference sequence). Trimming took off 3 bases at V and 4 bases at J, with 12 bases between the two ends. In nucleotides, the CDR3 is TGCAGTGCTAGTGTCCAGGCCGCCTATGGCTACACCTTC. It yields the protein CSASVQAAYGYTF.

This clonotype was counted only a few times. At one boundary the junction diverges from the germline segment, which might be a read error. This chain uses TRBV7-9 with TRBJ1-2; the match to TRBD1 covers 10 bases. Germline V CDR1 and CDR2: SEHNR, FQNEAQ (reference sequence). The CDR3 covers 14 residues. For the CDR3, the DNA is TGTGCCAGCAGCGGGACAGGGGATAACTATGACTACACCTTC. Protein: CASSGTGDNYDYTF.

There are many counts of this clonotype. The chain employs TRBV2 and TRBJ2-4; TRBD1 might be the D (5 bases). CDR1 is SNHLY and CDR2 is FYNNEI in the germline V gene. Trimming removed 2 bases from V and 0 bases from J, with 14 bases in between. The CDR3 runs 17 residues. The CDR3 protein is CASSEWGQGLAKNIQYF. DNA for the CDR3: TGTGCCAGCAGTGAATGGGGCCAGGGATTAGCCAAAAACATTCAGTACTTC.

In its sample, this clonotype was seen a few times. The chain combines TRBV12-5 with TRBJ1-5; TRBD1 aligns across 7 bases. Germline V CDR1 and CDR2: LGHNT, FRNRAP. The CDR3 has 16 amino acids. The V segment lost 5 bases and the J segment 5 bases; nucleotides outside the gene matches: 12. This CDR3 is CASGDGGQFLDQPQHF. DNA of the CDR3: TGTGCTAGTGGTGACGGGGGACAGTTCCTTGATCAGCCCCAGCATTTT.

The V call is TRBV4-1, the J call TRBJ2-1, with TRBD1 matching 11 bases. The CDR3 loop spans 15 amino acids. Per the germline V gene, CDR1 is MGHRA and CDR2 is YSYEKL. Trimming cost V 1 base and J 8 bases; bases outside gene matches: 4. The CDR3 spells CASSQVRTGGYEQFF. The CDR3 bases are TGCGCCAGCAGCCAAGTGAGGACAGGGGGCTATGAGCAGTTCTTC.